The clone carrying this T cell receptor (beta chain) was recorded only once. These data are taken from a study of cytotoxic CD8 clonotypes in ibrutinib-treated CLL. CDR3 size: 13 residues. Germline lookup yields CDR1 SGHRS and CDR2 YFSETQ. The V end lost 9 bases, the J end lost 7 bases, and 17 bases lay between the germline ends. Using immunoSEQ multiplex PCR, the repertoire was profiled, and TCRdb retains in-frame clones only, with some absent. The sample has about 140,000 clones; over 75% are singletons. V usage is TRBV5-1 and J usage is TRBJ2-1; a weak D match, TRBD1 (5 bases). The sample consisted of PBMCs, taken after 36 months of ibrutinib treatment. The clonotype originates from a human donor with chronic lymphocytic leukemia. CDR3 in amino acids: CATRTTPGNEQFF. The CDR3 nucleotides read TGCGCCACAAGGACAACCCCCGGGAATGAGCAGTTCTTC.